This T cell receptor (beta chain) was identified in a study of blood T cell repertoires in COVID-19. Study information: Samples of COVID-19 (acute and convalescent) were obtained from the United States, Italy and Spain.

This table comes from immunoSEQ multiplex PCR, and its TCRdb copy is limited to in-frame clones, with some not included. The data show about 87,000 clones, approximately 83% seen once. Germline V gives CDR1 SGHTS, CDR2 YDEGEE. This CDR3 is 17 amino acids long. V lost 2 bases and J 0 bases, leaving 17 bases between the germline ends. V is TRBV5-8 and J is TRBJ1-2; D gene ambiguous. Sequencing used peripheral blood. This clonotype originated in a woman aged 65 to 85 with acute or convalescent COVID-19. In DNA form, the CDR3 reads TGTGCCAGCAGCTTTACGGTCTGGACGGGAGCTAACTATGGCTACACCTTC. Amino acids: CASSFTVWTGANYGYTF.